This T cell receptor beta chain was found in a study of shared clonotypes between healthy human individuals. Study-wide background: CD4 naive and CD4 memory each took three plates per donor, while CD8 naive took two and CD8 memory one.

Study observations and caveats: Naive subsets tended to show greater estimated richness than memory subsets.

Regarding this clone: What it recognizes is unknown.

The assay was immunoSEQ multiplex PCR, and TCRdb's table has in-frame clones only and misses some. The table has about 610,000 clones, less than 98% seen once; the top ten hold about 0.06%. The CDR3 spans 14 residues. V lost 3 bases to trimming and J lost 8 bases; unmatched junction nucleotides: 3. CDR1 is MNHEY, CDR2 SMNVEV, per germline (reference sequence). V gene TRBV27 combines with J gene TRBJ2-1; 11 positions agree with TRBD1. Sequencing was carried out using naive CD4+ T cells sorted from blood. Stated subset: CD45RA+ positively selected. The clonotype comes from a woman in her thirties in good health. CDR3 in amino acids: CASSLVDRGHEQFF. The DNA of the CDR3 is TGTGCCAGCAGTTTGGTGGACAGGGGGCATGAGCAGTTCTTC.